This T cell receptor beta chain was observed in a study of read filtering for tumor transcriptome and immune sequencing (dated by TCRdb to 2019 to 2021). Notes on the research overall: The cohort consisted of 17 to 20 male and some 13 female patients, with a mean age of roughly 66 years and an age range of about 47 to 90. Under revised international staging, fewer than ten patients fell into R-ISS I, 15 to 20 into R-ISS II and over 5 into R-ISS III. After DNase treatment, whole-transcriptome libraries were prepared with the TruSeq RNA Access Library Prep Kit. TCR-region mapped reads per sample ranged from about 4 to 10.27 million with IR-seq versus only roughly 75 to 1,300 with RNA-seq. The study compared TCR repertoires from targeted immune repertoire sequencing and bulk whole-transcriptome sequencing run on the same bone marrow samples. One main goal was a read-filtering strategy for immune repertoire data, in particular deciding whether clonotypes backed by only one read should be removed.

Starting from 400 ng RNA, TCR libraries were constructed with the Immunoverse kit using molecular barcoded adaptors that cover the alpha/delta and beta/gamma chains. TCR library preparation was performed with the same RNA that was used for transcriptome sequencing. Sequencing of the TCR libraries was done on an Illumina HiSeq 4000 with 2 x 150 cycles. From the authors' description of their analysis: Using MiXCR, which included quality filtering and error correction, TCR reads were aligned to human V, D, J and C references and then assembled into CDR3 clonotypes. The tcR package in R was used to analyze clonotype counts and gene usage diversity. For inspection of raw mapping reads, RNA-seq reads were mapped by STAR aligner version 2.5.3a onto GRCh37 of the human genome. To test how sequencing depth affects detected clonotypes, IR-seq fastq files were randomly downsampled with Seqtk 1.3. The public reads were reanalyzed by TCRdb: fastp trimming at Q25, MiXCR alignment, in-frame beta chains only. Rows merge per CDR3 protein into single entries with the most common DNA and genes. TCRdb, not the original authors, processed these V and J calls. In this sample the table shows about 40,000 distinct CDR3 sequences, around 11% of which occur a single time. The top ten clones comprise approximately 34% of the sample.

The investigation overall reported the following: Compared with RNA-seq, IR-seq captured clonotypes at much higher depth and more reliably, and a smaller IR-seq throughput was enough to identify most shared clonotypes. In IR-seq, single-read clonotypes were roughly 84% of clonotypes but around 3.2% of total reads; in RNA-seq they were about three quarters of clonotypes and roughly 42% of reads. The sorted CD138-negative fraction was a mixed bone marrow immune population, not purified T cells. When single-read clonotypes were removed, the proportions of shared clonotypes in IR-seq and RNA-seq correlated more strongly.

Each patient had bone marrow sampled at the time of active disease. Bone marrow mononuclear cells were isolated by Ficoll-Hypaque density gradient centrifugation. Myeloma plasma cells were removed and CD138-negative cells were collected by negative selection after labeling with CD138 magnetic microbeads on a MACS separator. Flow cytometry on an Attune NxT with CD138 antibodies was used to check the purity of the isolated cells. Total RNA was extracted using TRIzol reagent and was quantified on a NanoDrop spectrophotometer. Paired RNA-seq and IR-seq were performed on the CD138-negative bone marrow sample of each patient. This clonotype was seen ten or more times. The clone's antigen remains unknown. No base quality values were provided; no much bigger clone lies one nucleotide off. According to the germline V gene (reference sequence), CDR1 reads MNHEY and CDR2 reads SMNVEV. Trimmed from V: 4 bases; trimmed from J: 3 bases; junction bases lacking a gene match: 4. Measured from the cysteine to the phenylalanine, the CDR3 is 15 residues long. Kept here is only the CDR3 DNA, which spans 45 bases and is read in frame from base 1.

The source material was a population of CD138-negative cells sorted from bone marrow. Per the publication, the cell subset or site label means: bone marrow mononuclear cells depleted of CD138+ plasma/myeloma cells by negative magnetic selection. The sequence was collected from a donor aged 40 or over with multiple myeloma. The chain was built from TRBV27 and TRBJ1-5, with 9 middle bases fitting TRBD1. The DNA sequence follows: TGTGCCAGCAGTTCCGGGACAGGGATCAATCAGCCCCAGCATTTT. This encodes CASSSGTGINQPQHF.